The subject of this entry is one T cell receptor beta chain. This clone was picked up one time. This receptor's antigen is unknown. Base-call qualities are not available, and no considerably larger clone is one nucleotide away. This sample was included in a study of T cell changes during pregnancy in multiple sclerosis (dated by TCRdb to between 2018 and 2021). Concerning the study at large: The study examined how the T cell repertoire changed over the course of pregnancy in women with multiple sclerosis.

The receptor library was made with the immunoSEQ multiplex PCR assay. TCRdb took over this immuneACCESS table, retaining in-frame rearrangements with V and J assigned. Such tables are incomplete; in checked studies, under half of the missing clones stem from an unresolved V gene, and the remainder is unexplained. Here the sample has fewer than 20,000 clones; about 90% occur a single time. The ten largest account for approximately 13% of the sample. The germline V gene yields SNHLY for CDR1 and FYNNEI for CDR2. The CDR3, from cysteine to phenylalanine, totals 15 residues. Of all the DNA, just the CDR3 is kept, 45 bases in frame from base 1. V loses 8 bases of germline sequence and J loses 3 bases, and the interval between the two ends is 16 bases.

The V and J segments used are TRBV2 and TRBJ1-4, and possibly TRBD1, on 6 matching bases. The clonotype originates from a female donor in good health, enrolled as a control in a pregnancy study. The sequences come from CD8+ T cells from peripheral blood mononuclear cells, collected in the third trimester of pregnancy. Here is the DNA: TGTGCCAGCGAGGGGGGGCAACCCGCTAATGAAAAACTGTTTTTT. This translates into CASEGGQPANEKLFF.